Presented here are 28 T cell receptor beta chains from one specimen sequenced in a study of blood T cells in healthy people across ages. The use of a sample-barcoded 5' primer and a J-beta primer mix characterized a second PCR of roughly 7 to 11 cycles. TCRdb reanalysed the 5' RACE reads using MiXCR and keeps one entry per CDR3 protein. Among approximately 850,000 distinct CDR3 sequences, under 45% were seen once, and the ten largest hold roughly 19%. Material for sequencing was blood. These receptors came from a man in his sixties in good health.

A single count supports this clonotype. V usage is TRBV7-2 and J usage is TRBJ2-3; TRBD1 is a possible D gene (5 bases). CDR1 is SGHTA, CDR2 FQGNSA, per germline. V lost 7 bases, J lost 4 bases, and 18 bases lay in between. CDR3 length: 15 amino acids. The CDR3 DNA reads TGTGCCAGCACCTCCCGTGGGGCTAGGGCAGATACGCAGTATTTT. It yields the protein CASTSRGARADTQYF.

There are a few counts of this clonotype. The chain has TRBV5-5 and TRBJ1-5; D remains ambiguous. In germline, CDR1 is SGHKS, CDR2 YYEKEE (reference sequence). The V and J ends lost 2 bases and 6 bases respectively, with 9 bases between them. The CDR3 runs to 13 residues. The CDR3 loop reads CASSFGGSQPQHF. The CDR3 DNA sequence: TGTGCCAGCAGCTTTGGAGGGTCTCAGCCCCAGCATTTT.

The rearrangement joins TRBV28 to TRBJ2-1; TRBD2 might be the D (6 bases). The last part of the DNA fits TRBJ2-7 better; the J call may be wrong. Germline V gene sequence: CDR1 MDHEN, CDR2 SYDVKM. This CDR3 is 16 amino acids long. DNA of the CDR3: TGTGCCAGCAGTTTACGGTCGGCGGGGAGAGACAATGAGCAGTACTTC. Translation: CASSLRSAGRDNEQYF.

The chain is built from TRBV29-1 and TRBJ2-7, with TRBD2 as a possible D gene (6 bases). Germline CDR1 SQVTM, CDR2 ANQGSEA. CDR3 length: 14 amino acids. Deletions cut 4 bases from V and 2 bases from J, with 15 bases between. In nucleotides, the CDR3 is TGCAGCGTTGGGGGGGTGATGGGGACCTACGAGCAGTACTTC. As protein: CSVGGVMGTYEQYF.

The CDR3 nucleotides read TGTGCCAGCAGTGTCGGGCAGAATAATTCACCCCTCCACTTT. This translates into CASSVGQNNSPLHF. The chain employs TRBV25-1 and TRBJ1-6, with D uncertain. Trimming pared 4 bases from V and 5 bases from J, leaving 9 bases between. The CDR3 contains 14 residues. Germline V gives CDR1 MGHDK, CDR2 SYGVNS.

This rearrangement joins TRBV2 to TRBJ2-5; maybe TRBD2 (5 bases). The CDR3 runs to 13 residues. Trimming stripped 7 bases from V and 5 bases from J, with 14 bases between. Germline CDR1 and CDR2: SNHLY and FYNNEI. CDR3 DNA: TGTGCCAGCATAGAGGGCACTGGGGAGACCCAGTACTTC. It encodes CASIEGTGETQYF.

Only a few counts were recorded for this clonotype. The chain carries TRBV29-1 and TRBJ2-7, with D possibly being TRBD1 (6 bases). V lost 1 base, J lost 2 bases, and 21 bases lay in between. Germline V CDR1 and CDR2: SQVTM, ANQGSEA. The CDR3 extends over 17 amino acids. The CDR3 DNA follows: TGCAGCGTTGAAGGGTGGGCCCAACAGGGAGTAACCTACGAGCAGTACTTC. Protein sequence: CSVEGWAQQGVTYEQYF.

This clonotype has only a few counts. The rearrangement uses TRBV4-3 and TRBJ2-7; maybe TRBD2 (6 bases). CDR3 length: 17 amino acids. Germline CDR1 and CDR2: LGHNA and YSLEER. V lost 1 base to trimming and J lost 2 bases, with 18 bases between them. CDR3 amino acids: CASSQGRSGTFTYEQYF. Here the CDR3 DNA reads TGCGCCAGCAGCCAAGGACGGTCTGGGACTTTCACCTACGAGCAGTACTTC.

This clonotype was detected only a few times. CDR3 nucleotides: TGTGCCAGCAGCGTAGCTACGGGCAGAGAAGAGACCCAGTACTTC. Translating it yields CASSVATGREETQYF. The rearrangement joins TRBV9 to TRBJ2-5, with D unclear. CDR3 length: 15 amino acids. The V gene's germline CDR1 is SGDLS and CDR2 YYNGEE. V lost 0 bases, J lost 3 bases, and 12 bases lay in between.

This clonotype has only a few counts. This chain uses TRBV20-1 with TRBJ2-5; the D gene is possibly TRBD2 (5 bases). V shed 7 bases and J shed 2 bases, with 11 bases lying between them. Germline values: CDR1 DFQATT, CDR2 SNEGSKA (reference sequence). The CDR3 contains 12 residues. The CDR3 DNA follows: TGCAGTGAAGGGAGCGCTCAAGAGACCCAGTACTTC. Translating gives CSEGSAQETQYF.

The chain is built from TRBV12-3 or TRBV12-4 and TRBJ1-5, with D perhaps TRBD1 (5 bases). Trimming stripped 4 bases from V and 3 bases from J, with 10 bases between. This CDR3 is built from 14 residues. CDR3: CASSSKTVNQPQHF. Written as DNA, the CDR3 is TGTGCCAGCAGTTCTAAGACAGTCAATCAGCCCCAGCATTTT.

This clonotype was seen more than once but under ten times. The chain recombines TRBV2 with TRBJ2-7; D assignment may be TRBD1 or TRBD2 (5 bases each). The CDR3 runs to 14 residues. V was trimmed by 3 bases and J by 6 bases, leaving 15 bases between them. Germline CDR1 reads SNHLY; CDR2 reads FYNNEI. CDR3: CASSEGRSPGEQYF. CDR3 bases: TGTGCCAGCAGTGAGGGACGGAGTCCAGGCGAGCAGTACTTC.

The chain has TRBV6-2 or TRBV6-3 and TRBJ2-3; 13 bases line up with TRBD2. The V gene's germline CDR1 is MNHEY and CDR2 SVGEGT. CDR3 size: 20 residues. The ends lost 0 bases at V and 2 bases at J; junction bases unmatched: 11. The CDR3 bases are TGTGCCAGCAGTTACTCGTTTACCGGGACTAGCGGGGAAAACACAGATACGCAGTATTTT. Translation gives CASSYSFTGTSGENTDTQYF.

The chain combines TRBV10-3 with TRBJ2-3, with 11 bases fitting TRBD2. Germline V gives CDR1 ENHRY, CDR2 SYGVKD. This CDR3 has 19 residues. The trim removed 3 bases at V and 0 bases at J, leaving 11 bases unmatched. CDR3 protein: CAISDRNPASGGSTDTQYF. The CDR3 coding sequence is TGTGCCATCAGTGATCGTAATCCTGCTAGCGGGGGGAGCACAGATACGCAGTATTTT.

The chain joins TRBV27 to TRBJ1-2; the D gene is possibly TRBD1 (5 bases). Germline CDR1 is MNHEY and CDR2 is SMNVEV (reference sequence). This CDR3 contains 14 residues. V lost 5 bases and J 4 bases, leaving 14 bases between the germline ends. The DNA for the CDR3 is TGTGCCAGCAGTCCCCGACAGAGCCCCTATGGCTACACCTTC. It specifies CASSPRQSPYGYTF.

CDR3 coding DNA: TGCGCCAGCAGCTCGAACAGGGGACCCCCCTACAATGAGCAGTTCTTC. This sequence encodes CASSSNRGPPYNEQFF. V gene TRBV5-1 combines with J gene TRBJ2-1; 7 positions agree with TRBD1. The trim removed 3 bases at V and 2 bases at J, leaving 8 bases unmatched. This CDR3 region has 16 residues. The germline CDR1 and CDR2 sequences are SGHRS and YFSETQ.

The chain is built from TRBV12-3 or TRBV12-4 and TRBJ1-4; D possibly corresponds to TRBD1 (5 bases). V was clipped by 7 bases and J by 6 bases, with 18 bases between them. The CDR3 spans 15 residues. The CDR3 nucleotides are TGTGCCAGCACTACCAAGGGGTCAACGGATGAAAAACTGTTTTTT. It codes for CASTTKGSTDEKLFF.

CDR3 DNA sequence: TGCGCCAGCAGCTTGGATTCGGTGGGCCGCACAGATACGCAGTATTTT. Its translation is CASSLDSVGRTDTQYF. This rearrangement joins TRBV5-1 to TRBJ2-3; D call uncertain. V dropped 0 bases and J dropped 1 base, with 12 bases sitting between them. Germline CDR1 is SGHRS and CDR2 is YFSETQ. CDR3 length: 16 amino acids.

CDR3 residues: CASSFRSGVTYEQYF. The CDR3 coding sequence is TGTGCCAGCAGTTTTCGGTCAGGGGTGACCTACGAGCAGTACTTC. The gene calls are TRBV12-3 or TRBV12-4 and TRBJ2-7; D is perhaps TRBD1 (6 bases). Trimming cost V 3 bases and J 2 bases, with 14 bases left between them. The CDR3 loop spans 15 amino acids.

CDR3 region: CASSSLRARARRNTGELFF. The CDR3, as DNA: TGTGCCAGCAGCTCACTGCGGGCCCGGGCGCGGAGAAACACCGGGGAGCTGTTTTTT. The rearrangement links TRBV28 to TRBJ2-2; possible D gene TRBD2, 5 bases. This CDR3 spans 19 amino acids. CDR1 is MDHEN and CDR2 is SYDVKM in the germline V gene. V was pared by 6 bases and J by 2 bases, with 25 bases between.

The genes are TRBV27 and TRBJ2-1, with D unclear. Trimming removed 3 bases from V and 4 bases from J, with 13 bases in between. This CDR3 comprises 15 residues. CDR1 and CDR2 (germline): MNHEY, SMNVEV (reference sequence). CDR3: CASSFGPAPYNEQFF. Here the CDR3 DNA reads TGTGCCAGCAGTTTCGGCCCGGCACCTTACAATGAGCAGTTCTTC.

The rearrangement joins TRBV20-1 to TRBJ1-2; unclear D gene. V was clipped by 3 bases and J by 5 bases, with 16 bases between them. Germline loops: CDR1 DFQATT, CDR2 SNEGSKA (reference sequence). The CDR3 totals 14 residues. CDR3 protein: CSASFTGGKYGYTF. For the CDR3, the DNA is TGCAGTGCTAGCTTTACTGGAGGGAAATATGGCTACACCTTC.

The rearrangement links TRBV30 to TRBJ2-1; 10 bases match TRBD1. There are 15 residues in the CDR3. Per germline, CDR1 GTSNPN and CDR2 SVGIG (reference sequence). Germline trimming cut 1 base from V and 6 bases from J; bases unmatched to any gene: 6. CDR3 nucleotide sequence: TGTGCCTGGAGTGCCGGGACAGGGGTAGCCAATGAGCAGTTCTTC. Translated: CAWSAGTGVANEQFF. Variable domain in full (rest from reference TRBV30 and TRBJ2-1): SQTIHQWPATLVQPVGSPLSLECTVEGTSNPNLYWYRQAAGRGLQLLFYSVGIGQISSEVPQNLSASRPQDRQFILSSKKLLLSDSGFYLCAWSAGTGVANEQFFGPGTRLTVL.

The J gene is TRBJ1-1, the V gene TRBV4-3, with D perhaps matching TRBD1 (5 bases). The CDR3 contains 13 residues. From germline, CDR1 is LGHNA and CDR2 YSLEER. V was cut by 8 bases and J by 3 bases, with 13 bases left in between. CDR3 nucleotide sequence: TGCGCCAGCGGGGCGGAGGCGGACACTGAAGCTTTCTTT. It encodes CASGAEADTEAFF.

About this clonotype itself: A much more abundant neighbour one base away suggests this may be a read error. V usage is TRBV29-1 and J usage is TRBJ2-5; TRBD1 matches 7 bases. Trimming cost V 3 bases and J 11 bases; bases outside gene matches: 15. Germline V gives CDR1 SQVTM, CDR2 ANQGSEA. The CDR3 has 14 amino acids. This CDR3 reads CSVEGQLKGSEQYF. The CDR3 nucleotides read TGCAGCGTTGAGGGACAGTTAAAGGGAAGTGAGCAGTACTTC.

This clonotype was recorded many times. The chain is built from TRBV9 and TRBJ2-4, with unresolved D. This CDR3 comprises 16 residues. In germline, CDR1 is SGDLS, CDR2 YYNGEE. Trimming cost V 0 bases and J 4 bases, with 14 bases left between them. Here the CDR3 reads CASSVGLSESKNIQYF. In DNA, the CDR3 is TGTGCCAGCAGCGTAGGACTTTCTGAGTCAAAAAACATTCAGTACTTC.

The rearrangement joins TRBV11-3 to TRBJ2-1; D is tentatively TRBD1 or TRBD2 (5 bases each). Germline-derived CDR1 and CDR2 are SGHNT and YENEEA. The CDR3 is 13 residues long. V lost 6 bases to trimming and J lost 5 bases, with 11 bases between them. This chain's CDR3 is CASRKGTNNEQFF. The DNA of the CDR3 is TGTGCCAGCAGAAAGGGGACCAACAATGAGCAGTTCTTC.

This rearrangement joins TRBV11-3 to TRBJ2-7, with D perhaps TRBD2 (6 bases). V lost 6 bases to trimming and J lost 0 bases, with 12 bases between them. Germline-derived CDR1 and CDR2 are SGHNT and YENEEA. The CDR3 runs 14 residues. The CDR3, as DNA: TGTGCCAGCAGTCGATGGGACTTCTCCTACGAGCAGTACTTC. It specifies CASSRWDFSYEQYF.